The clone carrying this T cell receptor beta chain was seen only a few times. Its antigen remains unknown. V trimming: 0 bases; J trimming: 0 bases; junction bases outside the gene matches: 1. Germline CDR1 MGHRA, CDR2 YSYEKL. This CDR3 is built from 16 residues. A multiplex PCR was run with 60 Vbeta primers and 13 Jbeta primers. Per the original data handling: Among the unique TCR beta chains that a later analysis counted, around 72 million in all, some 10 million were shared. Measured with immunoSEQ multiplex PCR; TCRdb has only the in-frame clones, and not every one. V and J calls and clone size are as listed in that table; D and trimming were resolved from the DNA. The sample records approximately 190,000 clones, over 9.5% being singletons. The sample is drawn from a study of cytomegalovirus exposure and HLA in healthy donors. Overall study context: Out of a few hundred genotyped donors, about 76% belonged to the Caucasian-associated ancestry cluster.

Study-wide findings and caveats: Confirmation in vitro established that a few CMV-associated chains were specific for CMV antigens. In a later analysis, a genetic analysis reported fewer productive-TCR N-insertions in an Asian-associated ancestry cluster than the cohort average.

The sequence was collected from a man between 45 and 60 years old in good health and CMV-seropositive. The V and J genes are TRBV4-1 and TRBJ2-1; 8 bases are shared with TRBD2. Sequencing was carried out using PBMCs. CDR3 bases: TGCGCCAGCAGCCAAGAAGGGACTAGCTCCTACAATGAGCAGTTCTTC. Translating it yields CASSQEGTSSYNEQFF.